The clone carrying this TCR beta chain has more than one count but fewer than ten. Its antigen is not identified. Each donor's blood draw was approximately 10 milliliters of peripheral blood. This entry belongs to a study of blood T cells in healthy people across ages. With 1 base clipped from V and 1 base from J, the junction kept 2 bases outside the gene matches. There are 15 residues in the CDR3. Looked up from germline, CDR1 is SGHDT and CDR2 is YYEEEE. Regarding the study as a whole: Both naive CD4+ cell counts and diversity were greater in long-lived donors than in aged donors. In older individuals, TCR beta diversity per million T cells was lower, falling roughly linearly with age.

PCR was performed a second time for about 6 to 12 cycles using a sample-barcoded 5' primer and a J-beta primer mix. TCRdb re-analysed the 5' RACE reads in MiXCR, keeping a single row per CDR3 protein. Of 1.6 million or so distinct CDR3 sequences in the sample, almost 35% were seen once. This TCR derives from a woman aged 25 to 39 in good health. This chain joins TRBV5-6 and TRBJ2-5; TRBD2 aligns across 9 bases. The sample comprised blood. Written as DNA, the CDR3 is TGTGCCAGCAGCTTGCGTAGCGGGAGCCAAGAGACCCAGTACTTC. It is translated as CASSLRSGSQETQYF.